This is a list of T cell receptor beta chains from one sample in a study of blood T cells in healthy people across ages. MiXCR was run by TCRdb on the 5' RACE reads, yielding one entry per CDR3 protein. The table shows roughly 800,000 distinct CDR3 sequences, with nearly 60% occurring only once. What was sequenced was blood. The receptors shown here come from a young man in good health. CDR3s include the opening cysteine and the closing phenylalanine or tryptophan. Each record gives: clone size, J gene, D gene, V gene, CDR3 DNA, CDR3 protein. A D gene is named only where the DNA matches it firmly. Where a row states a size, it is once, few, many or the class of an expanded clone; other rows omit it.

NA TRBJ1-6 NA TRBV30 TGTGCCTGGCGGACGGGAGGCAATTCACCCCTCCACTTT CAWRTGGNSPLHF
NA TRBJ2-3 NA TRBV27 TGTGCCAGCAGTTTTTCTTGGAGTAGCACAGATACGCAGTATTTT CASSFSWSSTDTQYF
NA TRBJ2-5 NA TRBV10-3 TGTGCCATCAGGACACAAGAGACCCAGTACTTC CAIRTQETQYF
few TRBJ2-3 TRBD2 TRBV28 TGTGCCAGCAGTTATAACCTAAGACTAGCGGAGAGGCAGTATTTT CASSYNLRLAERQYF
once TRBJ2-2 NA TRBV5-1 TGCGCCAGCAGCTTGGCTCTATTGGCCGCAGGCGGGGAGCTGTTTTTT CASSLALLAAGGELFF
NA TRBJ1-2 TRBD1 TRBV25-1 TGTGCCAGCAGAATAAAGCTCCGGGACAGTCCTCTTTTTGGCTATGGCTACACCTTC CASRIKLRDSPLFGYGYTF
NA TRBJ1-1 NA TRBV7-3 TGTGCCAGCAGCTTAGACGGAAACGAAGGGACTGAAGCTTTCTTT CASSLDGNEGTEAFF
NA TRBJ2-5 TRBD2 TRBV6-1 TGTGCCAGCAGTGAAGCGCGGGGGGGCGCGTTGACGACCCAGTACTTC CASSEARGGALTTQYF
NA TRBJ2-7 NA TRBV29-1 TGCAGCGCCAGACAGGGAGGCGAGCAGTACTTC CSARQGGEQYF
NA TRBJ2-1 NA TRBV6-6 TGTGCCAGCAGCCCCCAACCTACTAGGGAGCAGTTCTTC CASSPQPTREQFF
NA TRBJ2-7 NA TRBV20-1 TGCAGTGCCCTCAGCGAAGCCTACGAGCAGTACTTC CSALSEAYEQYF
NA TRBJ2-7 TRBD1 TRBV20-1 TGCAGTGCTCCTAGACAGGGCTGGGGCAGTGAGCAGTACTTC CSAPRQGWGSEQYF